This record concerns one TCR beta chain sequence. This specimen comes from a study of shared clonotypes between healthy human individuals. Assay used: immunoSEQ multiplex PCR; TCRdb lists only in-frame clones, some missing. The sample contains about 710,000 clones, about 80% of which appear only once. The length of the CDR3 is 15 residues. Per the germline V gene, CDR1 is MGHRA and CDR2 is YSYEKL. After removal of 3 bases from V and 12 bases from J, the junction contained 14 bases not matched to a gene. The source material was memory CD4+ T cells sorted from blood. Subset reported: CD45RA-negative fraction. This TCR was sampled from a woman aged 25-40 years in good health. The chain links TRBV4-1 to TRBJ2-7, with TRBD1 matching over 10 bases. CDR3 residues: CASSQGTGAFQSPYF. CDR3 DNA: TGCGCCAGCAGCCAGGGGACAGGGGCATTCCAGAGTCCGTACTTC.